The 23 T cell receptor beta chains presented below share a single source sample, sequenced in a study of T cells after yellow fever vaccination. TCRdb redid the calling of the 5' RACE reads with MiXCR, one entry per CDR3 protein. In the table there are around 610,000 distinct CDR3 sequences, 13% of which are singletons. The input for sequencing was PBMCs, taken on the day of the yellow fever booster vaccination. The receptors here all came from a man aged 25-45 years who received the YFV17D yellow fever vaccine.

This chain joins TRBV28 and TRBJ2-3; 8 positions agree with TRBD2. The CDR3 has 16 residues. Germline V gives CDR1 MDHEN, CDR2 SYDVKM. Unmatched junction bases numbered 14, after V lost 6 bases and J lost 6 bases. DNA for the CDR3: TGTGCCAGCAGGGGGGAGATGGTAGCGGGGACGGATACGCAGTATTTT. Its translation is CASRGEMVAGTDTQYF.

The sample holds a few counts of this clonotype. The rearrangement links TRBV10-3 to TRBJ2-1; TRBD2 matches 9 bases. V gave up 4 bases and J gave up 3 bases; unmatched junction bases: 7. This CDR3 is 16 amino acids long. In germline, CDR1 is ENHRY, CDR2 SYGVKD. CDR3 region: CAISGTGTSSYNEQFF. Here the CDR3 DNA reads TGTGCCATCAGTGGCACCGGGACTAGCAGCTACAATGAGCAGTTCTTC.

The chain joins TRBV12-5 to TRBJ2-7; 7 positions agree with TRBD1. CDR3 length: 16 residues. Germline CDR1 reads LGHNT; CDR2 reads FRNRAP. The J segment lost 1 base and the V segment lost 0 bases, leaving 6 bases of the junction unmatched. CDR3 protein: CASGLVLGQESYEQYF. CDR3 nucleotide sequence: TGTGCTAGTGGTTTGGTACTAGGACAGGAATCCTACGAGCAGTACTTC.

This clonotype was detected a few times. This sequence joins TRBV7-2 and TRBJ2-7; no clear D. Trimming shortened V by 4 bases and J by 2 bases, and 12 bases separated the two germline ends. The CDR3 runs 14 residues. Germline CDR1 SGHTA, CDR2 FQGNSA. CDR3: CASSSPRAAYEQYF. Here the CDR3 DNA reads TGTGCCAGCAGCTCGCCCCGGGCAGCCTACGAGCAGTACTTC.

There are many counts of this clonotype. The CDR3 DNA is TGTGCCAGCAGCTTACGCCCATACGAGCAGTACTTC. Amino acids: CASSLRPYEQYF. The chain combines TRBV7-9 with TRBJ2-7; D call uncertain. Germline values: CDR1 SEHNR, CDR2 FQNEAQ (reference sequence). V was cut by 2 bases and J by 4 bases, with 6 bases left in between. CDR3 length: 12 amino acids.

The rearrangement uses TRBV6-1 and TRBJ2-7, with TRBD2 identical over 9 bases. V was pared by 10 bases and J by 4 bases, with 11 bases of the junction left unmatched. This CDR3 spans 14 amino acids. Germline values: CDR1 MNHNS, CDR2 SASEGT. CDR3 sequence: CATKGSGRSYEQYF. The CDR3 coding sequence is TGTGCCACTAAAGGGAGCGGGAGGTCTTACGAGCAGTACTTC.

This clonotype was found a few times. V is TRBV7-9 and J is TRBJ1-3, with D possibly being TRBD1 (6 bases). Germline assignment: CDR1 SEHNR and CDR2 FQNEAQ (reference sequence). V was pared by 3 bases and J by 0 bases, with 9 bases between. CDR3 size: 15 residues. The CDR3 nucleotides are TGTGCCAGCAGCTTTGACAGGAACTCTGGAAACACCATATATTTT. It translates to CASSFDRNSGNTIYF.

The chain links TRBV7-2 to TRBJ2-3; no reliable D call. V was trimmed by 5 bases and J by 4 bases, leaving 10 bases between them. CDR3 length: 13 amino acids. Germline CDR1 is SGHTA and CDR2 is FQGNSA. In DNA form, the CDR3 reads TGTGCCAGCAGCCGAGAGTTGTCAGATACGCAGTATTTT. It codes for CASSRELSDTQYF.

The chain is built from TRBV5-1 and TRBJ2-5; 11 nucleotides agree with TRBD2. The CDR3 runs 15 residues. Germline V lookup: CDR1 SGHRS, CDR2 YFSETQ. V lost 3 bases to trimming and J lost 5 bases; unmatched junction nucleotides: 6. The CDR3 protein is CASSSLAGGLETQYF. The CDR3 nucleotides read TGCGCCAGCAGCTCGCTAGCGGGAGGCTTGGAGACCCAGTACTTC. Filled out from reference TRBV5-1 and TRBJ2-5, the complete variable domain reads KAGVTQTPRYLIKTRGQQVTLSCSPISGHRSVSWYQQTPGQGLQFLFEYFSETQRNKGNFPGRFSGRQFSNSRSEMNVSTLELGDSALYLCASSSLAGGLETQYFGPGTRLLVL.

This chain links TRBV5-1 with TRBJ2-7, with TRBD2 as a possible D gene (5 bases). Trimming cost V 0 bases and J 3 bases, with 13 bases left between them. The CDR3 is 15 amino acids. CDR1 and CDR2 (germline): SGHRS, YFSETQ. DNA for the CDR3: TGCGCCAGCAGCTTGGGGGAGTATGGGAGCTACGAGCAGTACTTC. Its translation: CASSLGEYGSYEQYF.

V usage is TRBV6-2 or TRBV6-3 and J usage is TRBJ2-1; D call uncertain. Trimming left V 2 bases short and J 4 bases short, with 6 bases between. The CDR3 runs to 13 residues. Germline CDR1 is MNHEY and CDR2 is SVGEGT. CDR3 residues: CASSYLEYNEQFF. The CDR3 nucleotides read TGTGCCAGCAGTTACCTAGAATACAATGAGCAGTTCTTC.

This clonotype was counted between two and nine times. This sequence joins TRBV6-2 or TRBV6-3 and TRBJ1-1; D call uncertain. The V end was cut by 6 bases, the J end by 1 base, with 12 bases between. CDR1 is MNHEY, CDR2 SVGEGT, per germline. The CDR3 length is 14 residues. The CDR3 reads CASRVGQPNTEAFF. DNA of the CDR3: TGTGCCAGCAGGGTAGGGCAGCCGAACACTGAAGCTTTCTTT.

This clonotype has more than one count but fewer than ten. V is TRBV20-1 and J is TRBJ2-7; 7 bases match TRBD2. Germline lookup yields CDR1 DFQATT and CDR2 SNEGSKA (reference sequence). CDR3 length equals 14 residues. The V gene end was trimmed by 4 bases and the J gene end by 1 base; junction bases not matched to a gene: 7. As DNA, the CDR3 is TGCAGTGCTAAAGGCTGGCGGGAGTCCTACGAGCAGTACTTC. The encoded protein is CSAKGWRESYEQYF.

The table lists this clonotype with a few counts. The chain combines TRBV24-1 with TRBJ2-1; TRBD2 matches 8 bases. The germline gives CDR1 KGHDR, CDR2 SFDVKD. The CDR3 extends over 16 amino acids. Unmatched junction bases numbered 4, after V lost 4 bases and J lost 0 bases. The CDR3 spells CATSDLTSDSYNEQFF. CDR3 DNA sequence: TGTGCCACCAGTGACCTGACTAGCGACTCCTACAATGAGCAGTTCTTC.

This chain connects TRBV29-1 to TRBJ2-1; D may correspond to TRBD1 or TRBD2 (5 bases each). The CDR3 extends over 12 amino acids. Trimming pared 2 bases from V and 9 bases from J, leaving 11 bases between. Germline lookup yields CDR1 SQVTM and CDR2 ANQGSEA. The CDR3: CSVETFGTEQFF. The CDR3 DNA follows: TGCAGCGTTGAAACGTTCGGGACTGAGCAGTTCTTC.

This chain joins TRBV6-1 and TRBJ1-1; D is possibly TRBD1 (6 bases). V lost 7 bases to trimming and J lost 4 bases, with 16 bases between them. The length of the CDR3 is 14 residues. Germline V CDR1 and CDR2: MNHNS, SASEGT. The CDR3 nucleotides are TGTGCCAGCATCAGGGGCGGGGGCCTCACTGAAGCTTTCTTT. Translated: CASIRGGGLTEAFF.

This clonotype was seen a few times. In DNA, the CDR3 is TGCGCCAGCAGTCAATCGGGCAGACTCCAAGAGACCCAGTACTTC. Protein product: CASSQSGRLQETQYF. The gene calls are TRBV23-1 and TRBJ2-5, with D unclear. TRBV23-1 counts as an open reading frame of uncertain function. V lost 0 bases, J lost 1 base, and 9 bases lay in between. The CDR3 length is 15 residues.

This clonotype was detected a few times. The V call is TRBV27, the J call TRBJ2-1; D uncertain. In germline, CDR1 is MNHEY, CDR2 SMNVEV (reference sequence). CDR3 length: 16 amino acids. The V end lost 5 bases, the J end lost 4 bases, and 18 bases lay between the germline ends. In DNA form, the CDR3 reads TGTGCCAGCAGTCCCCTCGAGGCTACCTCTTACAATGAGCAGTTCTTC. It codes for CASSPLEATSYNEQFF.

This rearrangement joins TRBV19 to TRBJ2-7; D is unresolved. Trimming took 1 base from V and 0 from J, leaving 7 bases between them. The CDR3 sequence is 14 residues long. Germline V gives CDR1 LNHDA, CDR2 SQIVND (reference sequence). CDR3 DNA: TGTGCCAGTAGTATAGCTTCGGGCTCCTACGAGCAGTACTTC. It codes for CASSIASGSYEQYF. Variable domain in full (rest from reference TRBV19 and TRBJ2-7): DGGITQSPKYLFRKEGQNVTLSCEQNLNHDAMYWYRQDPGQGLRLIYYSQIVNDFQKGDIAEGYSVSREKKESFPLTVTSAQKNPTAFYLCASSIASGSYEQYFGPGTRLTVT.

This clonotype turned up a few times. The rearrangement links TRBV5-1 to TRBJ2-1; TRBD2 matches at 11 bases. Trimming took 0 bases from V and 9 from J; bases not matched to a gene: 14. The CDR3 runs to 18 residues. Germline V gives CDR1 SGHRS, CDR2 YFSETQ. CDR3: CASSLGFGTSGTTGEQFF. The DNA for the CDR3 is TGCGCCAGCAGCTTGGGCTTCGGGACTAGCGGAACTACGGGTGAGCAGTTCTTC.

This clonotype was detected a few times. This chain joins TRBV10-3 and TRBJ2-2; 11 bases agree with TRBD2. This CDR3 region has 15 residues. After removal of 3 bases from V and 6 bases from J, the junction contained 3 bases not matched to a gene. Germline lookup yields CDR1 ENHRY and CDR2 SYGVKD. CDR3 DNA: TGTGCCATCAGTGAAGGACTAGCGGGTGCCGGGGAGCTGTTTTTT. Translated, it gives CAISEGLAGAGELFF.

The chain has TRBV28 and TRBJ2-1, with 8 bases identical to TRBD2. The ends lost 1 base at V and 5 bases at J; junction bases unmatched: 1. The germline V gene encodes CDR1 MDHEN and CDR2 SYDVKM. This CDR3 contains 14 residues. This CDR3 is CASSLSLADNEQFF. The CDR3 DNA reads TGTGCCAGCAGTTTATCACTAGCGGACAATGAGCAGTTCTTC.

This clonotype turned up a few times. CDR3 in amino acids: CASSLGRSYNEQFF. As DNA, the CDR3 is TGTGCCAGCAGTTTAGGGCGGTCCTACAATGAGCAGTTCTTC. This sequence joins TRBV12-3 or TRBV12-4 and TRBJ2-1; D not certain. This CDR3 is built from 14 residues. V was clipped by 1 base and J by 1 base, with 5 bases between them.